This T cell receptor (beta chain) was sequenced during a study of T cell clonotyping in hematopoietic cell transplantation. Study findings and constraints: Broader posttransplant TCR repertoire diversity was predicted by graft donor and pretransplant recipient Inverse Simpson Index values. Few recipient clonotypes overlapped donors; over 95% were de novo at given depth. Without cell sorting, CD4 versus CD8 contributions remain unresolved.

The repertoire was sequenced with immunoSEQ multiplex PCR; TCRdb's copy has only in-frame clones and lacks some. This repertoire shows tens of thousands of clones, about 85% found once; its top ten account for less than 3%. This clone appeared a few times. What it binds is not known. Time point here: recipient sample about 28 days before transplant, after cytoreduction. Recipient blood drawn about 28 days pretransplant and days 30, 100, 180 after. With V trimmed by 7 bases and J by 11 bases, 5 bases remained unmatched. Germline loops: CDR1 SNHLY, CDR2 FYNNEI. The CDR3 sequence is 12 residues long. The J gene is TRBJ1-6, the V gene TRBV2; TRBD1 matches 7 bases. The sequence was obtained from a man in his sixties with acute myeloid leukemia. Some clones in this sample may be carry-over from other donors' samples. Sequencing was performed on peripheral blood mononuclear cells, taken before stem cell transplant. The CDR3 region has the DNA TGTGCCAGCACCTCGGGACAGACACCCCTCCACTTT. This codes for CASTSGQTPLHF.